These 16 T cell receptor beta chains share one sample of origin, sequenced in a study of blood T cell repertoires in COVID-19. TCRdb's copy holds only in-frame clones and misses some; the assay was immunoSEQ multiplex PCR. The table has just over 250,000 clones, approximately 88% seen once. The sequenced sample consisted of peripheral blood. The receptor source for this set is a woman aged 65 to 85 with COVID-19, enrolled during active disease.

The chain uses TRBV2 and TRBJ2-5; D remains ambiguous. V lost 4 bases and J 2 bases, leaving 8 bases between the germline ends. The CDR3 runs 13 residues. Per the germline V gene, CDR1 is SNHLY and CDR2 is FYNNEI. CDR3 sequence: CASSVVTQETQYF. CDR3 coding DNA: TGTGCCAGCAGTGTAGTCACTCAAGAGACCCAGTACTTC.

This clone was recorded only once. The rearrangement joins TRBV3-1 (or the pseudogene TRBV3-2) to TRBJ2-1; D is undetermined. CDR3 length equals 14 residues. Germline loops: CDR1 LGHDT, CDR2 YNNKEL (reference sequence). Between the trimmed V and J ends, which lost 3 bases and 0 bases, there was a span of 6 bases. The CDR3 nucleotides are TGTGCCAGCAGCCAGGCCAGCTCCTACAATGAGCAGTTCTTC. Its protein product is CASSQASSYNEQFF.

J is TRBJ2-5 and V is TRBV10-3, with D possibly matching TRBD1 (6 bases). CDR3 length: 15 amino acids. Trimming left V 5 bases short and J 3 bases short, with 16 bases between. Germline V gene lookup returns CDR1 ENHRY and CDR2 SYGVKD. The chain's CDR3 is CAISSSGQGKETQYF. CDR3 DNA: TGTGCCATCAGTTCCTCTGGGCAGGGGAAAGAGACCCAGTACTTC.

This chain uses TRBV6-2 or TRBV6-3 with TRBJ1-2, with 9 bases matching TRBD1. Germline values: CDR1 MNHEY, CDR2 SVGEGT. The CDR3 contains 14 residues. Trimming took 6 bases from V and 8 from J; bases not matched to a gene: 10. The CDR3 nucleotides read TGTGCCAGCAGCTCTCTACAGGGGGCGCAGGGCTACACCTTC. Translating gives CASSSLQGAQGYTF.

The V gene is TRBV7-2, the J gene TRBJ2-2; TRBD1 agrees at 7 bases. CDR3 size: 14 residues. V shed 5 bases, J shed 6 bases, and the junction held 6 bases outside the gene matches. Germline assignment: CDR1 SGHTA and CDR2 FQGNSA. The chain's CDR3 is CASSRTGVPGELFF. The CDR3 region has the DNA TGTGCCAGCAGCCGCACAGGGGTTCCCGGGGAGCTGTTTTTT. The full variable domain, rest sourced from reference TRBV7-2 and TRBJ2-2, is GAGVSQSPSNKVTEKGKDVELRCDPISGHTALYWYRQSLGQGLEFLIYFQGNSAPDKSGLPSDRFSAERTGGSVSTLTIQRTQQEDSAVYLCASSRTGVPGELFFGEGSRLTVL.

This chain joins TRBV5-6 and TRBJ2-1; D gene uncertain. The CDR3 length is 13 residues. Trimming removed 1 base from V and 7 bases from J, with 9 bases in between. Germline CDR1 is SGHDT and CDR2 is YYEEEE. CDR3 residues: CASSLYSENEQFF. The CDR3, as DNA: TGTGCCAGCAGCTTGTACTCCGAAAATGAGCAGTTCTTC.

The chain employs TRBV20-1 and TRBJ1-2, with 7 positions matching TRBD1. The CDR3 runs 11 residues. Trimming took 6 bases from V and 8 from J; bases not matched to a gene: 6. Per the germline V gene, CDR1 is DFQATT and CDR2 is SNEGSKA (reference sequence). The chain's CDR3 is CSAGGAGGYTF. In DNA, the CDR3 is TGCAGTGCAGGGGGCGCAGGAGGCTACACCTTC.

This clone came up once. The chain has TRBV3-1 (or the pseudogene TRBV3-2) and TRBJ2-1; 11 bases are a match to TRBD2. This CDR3 spans 15 amino acids. The V and J ends lost 0 bases and 8 bases, in that order; junction bases with no gene match: 3. Germline CDR1 is LGHDT and CDR2 is YNNKEL (reference sequence). The CDR3 spells CASSQDSSGRYEQFF. The CDR3 bases are TGTGCCAGCAGCCAAGATTCTAGCGGGAGGTATGAGCAGTTCTTC.

The J gene is TRBJ2-2, the V gene TRBV12-5; 9 positions match TRBD1. Germline V gene lookup returns CDR1 LGHNT and CDR2 FRNRAP. The J segment lost 5 bases and the V segment lost 6 bases, leaving 7 bases of the junction unmatched. This CDR3 contains 15 residues. CDR3 DNA: TGTGCTAGTGGGCCGGACAGGGGAGGAACCGGGGAGCTGTTTTTT. This codes for CASGPDRGGTGELFF.

The J gene is TRBJ2-1, the V gene TRBV19, with 12 positions matching TRBD2. J was trimmed by 9 bases and V by 3 bases; bases with no gene match: 6. This CDR3 is 15 amino acids long. Germline V CDR1 and CDR2: LNHDA, SQIVND (reference sequence). The CDR3 loop reads CASSMEGLAGREQFF. As DNA, the CDR3 is TGTGCCAGTAGTATGGAAGGACTAGCGGGGCGTGAGCAGTTCTTC.

In its sample, this clone was seen a few times. The gene calls are TRBV11-1 and TRBJ2-2, with TRBD1 matching 10 bases. The CDR3 length is 14 residues. The germline V gene has CDR1 SGHAT and CDR2 FQDESV (reference sequence). V lost 5 bases to trimming and J lost 5 bases; unmatched junction nucleotides: 2. The CDR3 is CASSVGQGTGELFF. CDR3 DNA: TGTGCCAGCAGCGTGGGACAGGGGACCGGGGAGCTGTTTTTT.

The V call is TRBV2, the J call TRBJ2-6; D remains unclear. From germline, CDR1 is SNHLY and CDR2 FYNNEI. CDR3 length equals 16 residues. Trimming removed 6 bases at V and 0 bases at J, with 12 bases between. CDR3 coding DNA: TGTGCCAGCAGCGCCCAAGGAGTCTCTGGGGCCAACGTCCTGACTTTC. Residues: CASSAQGVSGANVLTF.

The chain has TRBV10-2 and TRBJ1-2; D is uncertain. The germline V gene has CDR1 WSHSY and CDR2 SAAADI. The V and J ends lost 3 bases and 2 bases respectively, with 7 bases between them. This CDR3 spans 13 amino acids. The CDR3 sequence: CASSDSGNYGYTF. The DNA for the CDR3 is TGCGCCAGCAGTGACAGCGGAAACTATGGCTACACCTTC.

V gene TRBV6-6 combines with J gene TRBJ1-2, with 8 nucleotides matching TRBD1. The CDR3 covers 17 residues. Germline V lookup: CDR1 MNHNY, CDR2 SVGAGI (reference sequence). The V gene end was trimmed by 5 bases and the J gene end by 0 bases; junction bases not matched to a gene: 11. Here the CDR3 reads CASSPDRGRPSNYGYTF. For the CDR3, the DNA is TGTGCCAGCAGTCCCGACAGGGGTCGCCCCTCTAACTATGGCTACACCTTC.

CDR3 region: CASSMITSGSPPYEQYF. The DNA of the CDR3 is TGTGCCAGTAGTATGATTACTAGCGGGAGTCCCCCCTACGAGCAGTACTTC. The gene calls are TRBV19 and TRBJ2-7; TRBD2 matches at 11 bases. The ends lost 3 bases at V and 2 bases at J; junction bases unmatched: 9. The germline V gene encodes CDR1 LNHDA and CDR2 SQIVND (reference sequence). CDR3 length equals 17 residues.

J is TRBJ2-2 and V is TRBV18; 7 bases map to TRBD1. Germline values: CDR1 KGHSH, CDR2 LQKENI. The CDR3 spans 16 residues. J was trimmed by 4 bases and V by 1 base; bases with no gene match: 6. The CDR3 spells CASSPQQGLSTGELFF. The CDR3 DNA is TGTGCCAGCTCACCACAACAGGGGCTGAGCACCGGGGAGCTGTTTTTT.